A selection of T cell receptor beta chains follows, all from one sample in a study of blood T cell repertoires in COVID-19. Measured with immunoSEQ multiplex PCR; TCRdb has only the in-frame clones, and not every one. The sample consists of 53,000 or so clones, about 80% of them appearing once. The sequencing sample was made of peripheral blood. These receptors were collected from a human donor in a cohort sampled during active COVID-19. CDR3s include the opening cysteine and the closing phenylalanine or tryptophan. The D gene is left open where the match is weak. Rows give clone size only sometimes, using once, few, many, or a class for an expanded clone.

CDR3: CASSLTDRGNTEAFF
DNA: TGCGCCAGCAGCTTAACTGACAGGGGTAACACTGAAGCTTTCTTT
V: TRBV5-1
length: 15
size: NA
D: TRBD1
J: TRBJ1-1

CDR3: CASSEQARDVGVQYF
DNA: TGTGCCAGCAGCGAACAGGCGCGCGACGTCGGTGTCCAGTACTTC
V: TRBV6-2/TRBV6-3
length: 15
size: NA
D: NA
J: TRBJ2-5

CDR3: CASSLRQGHTDTQYF
DNA: TGTGCCAGTAGTCTTCGACAGGGACACACAGATACGCAGTATTTT
V: TRBV19
length: 15
size: NA
D: TRBD1
J: TRBJ2-3

CDR3: CASSVGPTSGLYNEQFF
DNA: TGTGCCAGCAGCGTAGGTCCTACTAGCGGGCTTTACAATGAGCAGTTCTTC
V: TRBV9
length: 17
size: NA
D: TRBD2
J: TRBJ2-1

CDR3: CASRGTGSLQYEQFF
DNA: TGCGCCAGCAGGGGGACAGGGTCGCTCCAATATGAGCAGTTCTTC
V: TRBV4-1
length: 15
size: NA
D: TRBD1
J: TRBJ2-1

CDR3: CASSLDRVGEQYF
DNA: TGTGCCAGCAGCTTAGACAGGGTGGGCGAGCAGTACTTC
V: TRBV11-2
length: 13
size: NA
D: NA
J: TRBJ2-7

CDR3: CASSFSGGRADTQYF
DNA: TGTGCCAGCAGCTTTAGCGGGGGGAGGGCAGATACGCAGTATTTT
V: TRBV7-3
length: 15
size: few
D: TRBD2
J: TRBJ2-3

CDR3: CASAGTSVTGELFF
DNA: TGTGCCAGCGCAGGGACTAGCGTCACCGGGGAGCTGTTTTTT
V: TRBV2
length: 14
size: NA
D: TRBD2
J: TRBJ2-2

CDR3: CASSQGQAGELFF
DNA: TGCGCCAGCAGCCAGGGACAGGCCGGGGAGCTGTTTTTT
V: TRBV4-1
length: 13
size: few
D: TRBD1
J: TRBJ2-2

CDR3: CASSASGANVLTF
DNA: TGTGCCAGCAGCGCGTCTGGGGCCAACGTCCTGACTTTC
V: TRBV9
length: 13
size: few
D: NA
J: TRBJ2-6

CDR3: CASSVDGGTGAGEQYF
DNA: TGTGCCAGCAGCGTCGACGGGGGGACAGGAGCTGGCGAGCAGTACTTC
V: TRBV9
length: 16
size: NA
D: NA
J: TRBJ2-7

CDR3: CAWSPQGNTEAFF
DNA: TGTGCCTGGAGTCCACAGGGGAACACTGAAGCTTTCTTT
V: TRBV30
length: 13
size: once
D: NA
J: TRBJ1-1

CDR3: CASSQSSLAGATYNEQFF
DNA: TGCGCCAGCAGCCAGTCTAGCCTAGCGGGGGCTACCTACAATGAGCAGTTCTTC
V: TRBV4-3
length: 18
size: NA
D: TRBD2
J: TRBJ2-1

CDR3: CASSYLTAPNEQFF
DNA: TGTGCCAGCAGTTACTTGACAGCGCCTAATGAGCAGTTCTTC
V: TRBV5-5
length: 14
size: NA
D: NA
J: TRBJ2-1

CDR3: CASSVNNEKLFF
DNA: TGTGCCAGCAGCGTCAATAATGAAAAACTGTTTTTT
V: TRBV9
length: 12
size: NA
D: NA
J: TRBJ1-4

CDR3: CASSNSKRLQSRANVLTF
DNA: TGTGCCAGCAGTAATTCAAAGCGTTTACAAAGTCGGGCCAACGTCCTGACTTTC
V: TRBV6-7
length: 18
size: NA
D: NA
J: TRBJ2-6